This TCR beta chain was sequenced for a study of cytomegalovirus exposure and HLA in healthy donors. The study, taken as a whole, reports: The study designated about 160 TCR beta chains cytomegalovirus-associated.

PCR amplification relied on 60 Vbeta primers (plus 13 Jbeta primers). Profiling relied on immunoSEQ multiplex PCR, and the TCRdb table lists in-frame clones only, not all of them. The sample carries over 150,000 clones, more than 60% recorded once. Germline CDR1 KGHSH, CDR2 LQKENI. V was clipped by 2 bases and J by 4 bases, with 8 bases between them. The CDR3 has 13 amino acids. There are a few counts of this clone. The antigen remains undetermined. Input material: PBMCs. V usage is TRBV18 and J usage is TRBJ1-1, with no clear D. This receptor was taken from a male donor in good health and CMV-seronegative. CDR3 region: CASSPGEGTEAFF. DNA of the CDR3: TGTGCCAGCTCACCAGGGGAGGGCACTGAAGCTTTCTTT. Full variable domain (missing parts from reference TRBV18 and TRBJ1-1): NAGVMQNPRHLVRRRGQEARLRCSPMKGHSHVYWYRQLPEEGLKFMVYLQKENIIDESGMPKERFSAEFPKEGPSILRIQQVVRGDSAAYFCASSPGEGTEAFFGQGTRLTVV.